This entry lists 31 T cell receptor beta chains sequenced from one sample in a study of T-cell memory formation after mild COVID-19. Via MiXCR, TCRdb re-called the 5' RACE reads, giving one row per CDR3 protein. The sample has under 300,000 distinct CDR3 sequences; 8% to 9% are singletons. The sample consisted of PBMCs or a T cell subset sorted from them (not recorded which). These receptors came from a young man who had mild COVID-19 (a few samples of this study predate the infection). Cell type and time point are not known.

In its sample, this clonotype was seen a few times. CDR3 protein: CSVTAGGENSPLHF. CDR3 DNA sequence: TGCAGCGTTACGGCAGGGGGGGAAAATTCACCCCTCCACTTT. The chain combines TRBV29-1 with TRBJ1-6, with TRBD1 identical over 7 bases. The CDR3 extends over 14 amino acids. The junction had 8 bases not matched to a gene; V was cut back by 5 bases and J by 7 bases. In germline, CDR1 is SQVTM, CDR2 ANQGSEA. Filled out from reference TRBV29-1 and TRBJ1-6, the complete variable domain reads SAVISQKPSRDICQRGTSLTIQCQVDSQVTMMFWYRQQPGQSLTLIATANQGSEATYESGFVIDKFPISRPNLTFSTLTVSNMSPEDSSIYLCSVTAGGENSPLHFGNGTRLTVT.

The CDR3 nucleotides read TGCAGTGCTCAGAGGGCCGGGACGGCGAACACTGAAGCTTTCTTT. This encodes CSAQRAGTANTEAFF. The J gene is TRBJ1-1, the V gene TRBV20-1, with a tentative D call TRBD1 (5 bases). V lost 5 bases and J 1 base, leaving 17 bases between the germline ends. The CDR3 covers 15 residues. Germline CDR1 reads DFQATT; CDR2 reads SNEGSKA (reference sequence).

This chain links TRBV6-5 with TRBJ1-2; D unclear. This CDR3 is 12 amino acids long. Germline CDR1 is MNHEY and CDR2 is SVGAGI. The V and J ends lost 8 bases and 4 bases respectively, with 11 bases between them. This CDR3 is CASVHPGYGYTF. CDR3 DNA: TGTGCCAGCGTCCACCCAGGCTATGGCTACACCTTC.

This clonotype was found many times. The genes are TRBV6-5 and TRBJ1-1; D possibly corresponds to TRBD1 (6 bases). The V gene lost 5 bases and the J gene lost 3 bases, with 10 bases spanning the gap. The germline V gene has CDR1 MNHEY and CDR2 SVGAGI. The length of the CDR3 is 13 residues. The DNA of the CDR3 is TGTGCCAGCAGTACGACAGGTTACACTGAAGCTTTCTTT. Its translation is CASSTTGYTEAFF.

This sequence joins TRBV24-1 and TRBJ2-2; no clear D. Trimming took off 7 bases at V and 9 bases at J, with 8 bases between the two ends. The CDR3 is made up of 11 amino acids. Germline assignment: CDR1 KGHDR and CDR2 SFDVKD. The CDR3 DNA follows: TGTGCCACCAGCGGTGGCTGGGAGCTGTTTTTT. Its protein is CATSGGWELFF.

This clonotype was seen a few times. This rearrangement joins TRBV7-3 to TRBJ2-3, with D maybe TRBD1 (7 bases). This CDR3 region has 15 residues. Germline V gene data show CDR1 as SGHTA and CDR2 as FQGTGA. V was cut by 3 bases and J by 4 bases, with 14 bases left in between. CDR3 DNA: TGTGCCAGCAGCTTGGCAGGGGGGCAGGCAGATACGCAGTATTTT. This encodes CASSLAGGQADTQYF.

In its sample, this clonotype was seen many times. The chain uses TRBV5-1 and TRBJ1-6; D not certain. CDR1 and CDR2 from the germline V gene are SGHRS and YFSETQ. V gave up 4 bases and J gave up 3 bases, with 17 bases separating them. The CDR3 runs 17 residues. Here the CDR3 reads CASSTNPGSHYNSPLHF. The DNA for the CDR3 is TGCGCCAGCAGCACCAACCCAGGAAGCCACTATAATTCACCCCTCCACTTT.

This clonotype was counted only a few times. This chain links TRBV3-1 with TRBJ2-2; 8 nucleotides match TRBD1. CDR3 length equals 17 residues. The ends lost 4 bases at V and 2 bases at J; junction bases unmatched: 9. Germline loops: CDR1 LGHDT, CDR2 YNNKEL (reference sequence). CDR3 protein: CASSPGGERTNTGELFF. The CDR3 nucleotides read TGTGCCAGCAGCCCAGGGGGCGAGCGGACAAACACCGGGGAGCTGTTTTTT.

The chain recombines TRBV7-9 with TRBJ2-1, with D perhaps TRBD1 (5 bases). CDR1 SEHNR and CDR2 FQNEAQ come from the germline V gene (reference sequence). This CDR3 region has 14 residues. Trimming removed 1 base from V and 8 bases from J, with 12 bases in between. The CDR3 DNA follows: TGTGCCAGCAGCTTAGTTCTAGGGGTGGATGAGCAGTTCTTC. Translation: CASSLVLGVDEQFF.

This sequence joins TRBV4-1 and TRBJ1-4; 10 bases fit TRBD1. The V gene's germline CDR1 is MGHRA and CDR2 YSYEKL. V shed 5 bases and J 6 bases; nucleotides not matched to a gene: 3. The CDR3 extends over 14 amino acids. The CDR3 protein is CASSMTGGDEKLFF. CDR3 DNA: TGCGCCAGCAGCATGACAGGGGGCGATGAAAAACTGTTTTTT.

The chain is built from TRBV5-1 and TRBJ2-3; possible D gene TRBD2, 7 bases. The CDR3 has 14 residues. Trimming left V 7 bases short and J 6 bases short, with 18 bases between. Germline assignment: CDR1 SGHRS and CDR2 YFSETQ. CDR3 sequence: CASWGGAKADTQYF. The CDR3 DNA follows: TGCGCCAGCTGGGGGGGGGCCAAAGCGGATACGCAGTATTTT.

In this sample, this clonotype turned up a few times. This chain connects TRBV9 to TRBJ1-2; D gene uncertain. Trimming left V 3 bases short and J 1 base short, with 13 bases between. This CDR3 has 15 amino acids. The germline gives CDR1 SGDLS, CDR2 YYNGEE. The CDR3 coding sequence is TGTGCCAGCAGCGCCCAACAAGGGAGTAACTATGGCTACACCTTC. Its translation: CASSAQQGSNYGYTF.

A few counts support this clonotype. The chain carries TRBV20-1 and TRBJ2-5; the D gene is possibly TRBD2 (6 bases). Per the germline V gene, CDR1 is DFQATT and CDR2 is SNEGSKA (reference sequence). V was pared by 6 bases and J by 2 bases, with 16 bases between. The CDR3 contains 14 residues. The CDR3 sequence is CSATPLSGQETQYF. In nucleotides, the CDR3 is TGCAGTGCGACCCCGCTTAGCGGACAAGAGACCCAGTACTTC.

The chain couples TRBV6-2 or TRBV6-3 to TRBJ2-1; 10 nucleotides match TRBD1. Germline CDR1 MNHEY, CDR2 SVGEGT. Trimming took 6 bases from V and 7 from J; bases not matched to a gene: 9. This CDR3 spans 15 amino acids. The CDR3 sequence: CASSVPGQGSNEQFF. CDR3 in DNA: TGTGCCAGCAGCGTTCCGGGACAGGGGTCGAATGAGCAGTTCTTC.

This clonotype was seen more than once but under ten times. V is TRBV5-1 and J is TRBJ2-7; TRBD1 aligns across 7 bases. CDR1 and CDR2 from the germline V gene are SGHRS and YFSETQ. The CDR3 runs 16 residues. Trimming took 7 bases from V and 1 from J; bases not matched to a gene: 14. The CDR3, as DNA: TGCGCCAGCGGCCCGTTTCCCGGGACAGAGTCCTACGAGCAGTACTTC. Protein product: CASGPFPGTESYEQYF.

This clonotype was seen more than once but under ten times. The V gene is TRBV5-1, the J gene TRBJ1-2; no reliable D call. V dropped 0 bases and J dropped 8 bases, with 11 bases sitting between them. Germline-derived CDR1 and CDR2 are SGHRS and YFSETQ. The CDR3 runs to 13 residues. CDR3 protein: CASSLAEFGGYTF. DNA of the CDR3: TGCGCCAGCAGCTTGGCGGAGTTCGGCGGCTACACCTTC.

This clonotype has a count of ten or more. V is TRBV5-1 and J is TRBJ2-3; D may be TRBD2 (5 bases). Trimming removed 4 bases from V and 2 bases from J, with 23 bases in between. The germline CDR1 and CDR2 sequences are SGHRS and YFSETQ. The length of the CDR3 is 18 residues. The chain's CDR3 is CASSPRSGWRLITDTQYF. DNA for the CDR3: TGCGCCAGCAGCCCTCGATCTGGGTGGAGGCTTATCACAGATACGCAGTATTTT. Using reference TRBV5-1 and TRBJ2-3 for the parts outside the CDR3, the full variable domain is KAGVTQTPRYLIKTRGQQVTLSCSPISGHRSVSWYQQTPGQGLQFLFEYFSETQRNKGNFPGRFSGRQFSNSRSEMNVSTLELGDSALYLCASSPRSGWRLITDTQYFGPGTRLTVL.

The chain joins TRBV11-2 to TRBJ1-2, with D perhaps matching TRBD1 (6 bases). The CDR3 is made up of 15 amino acids. From germline, CDR1 is SGHAT and CDR2 FQNNGV. The V gene lost 0 bases and the J gene lost 4 bases, with 12 bases spanning the gap. CDR3 in DNA: TGTGCCAGCAGCTTAGAGGCAGGGGCGGGCTATGGCTACACCTTC. As protein: CASSLEAGAGYGYTF.

This sequence joins TRBV18 and TRBJ2-3; 7 bases map to TRBD2. Germline CDR1 is KGHSH and CDR2 is LQKENI. The V and J ends lost 2 bases and 4 bases, in that order; junction bases with no gene match: 9. CDR3 length: 16 residues. CDR3 in amino acids: CASSPNYLADSDTQYF. DNA for the CDR3: TGTGCCAGCTCACCAAATTACCTAGCGGATTCAGATACGCAGTATTTT.

This clonotype rates as medium-sized. The chain combines TRBV11-2 with TRBJ2-7, with a tentative D call TRBD2 (5 bases). CDR3 length equals 15 residues. Germline values: CDR1 SGHAT, CDR2 FQNNGV. Trimming left V 2 bases short and J 0 bases short, with 11 bases between. In DNA form, the CDR3 reads TGTGCCAGCAGCTTATCCCGGGGATACTCCTACGAGCAGTACTTC. It codes for CASSLSRGYSYEQYF.

This clonotype was detected many times. The V and J genes are TRBV7-9 and TRBJ2-3, with TRBD2 matching 11 bases. CDR1 SEHNR and CDR2 FQNEAQ come from the germline V gene (reference sequence). There are 17 residues in the CDR3. V was pared by 3 bases and J by 5 bases, with 10 bases of the junction left unmatched. CDR3 residues: CASSFARLAGSVDTQYF. The CDR3 nucleotides are TGTGCCAGCAGCTTCGCTAGACTAGCGGGGTCGGTAGATACGCAGTATTTT.

Many counts were recorded for this clonotype. The V gene is TRBV6-5, the J gene TRBJ2-2; a weak D match, TRBD2 (7 bases). V was shortened by 6 bases and J by 2 bases, with 10 bases between the two germline ends. From germline, CDR1 is MNHEY and CDR2 SVGAGI. The CDR3 has 14 residues. CDR3 bases: TGTGCCAGCAGGGGAGGGACAAACACCGGGGAGCTGTTTTTT. Its protein product is CASRGGTNTGELFF.

There are many counts of this clonotype. The chain uses TRBV14 and TRBJ1-6; no firm D call. The CDR3 is 14 residues long. V lost 1 base, J lost 5 bases, and 6 bases lay in between. Germline V gene lookup returns CDR1 SGHDN and CDR2 FVKESK. CDR3 sequence: CASSQGRDNSPLHF. Here the CDR3 DNA reads TGTGCCAGCAGCCAAGGCAGAGATAATTCACCCCTCCACTTT.

On this clonotype itself: The conserved final phenylalanine or tryptophan is absent from the CDR3, which likely points to a read error. This rearrangement joins TRBV20-1 to TRBJ1-1; D gene ambiguous. V lost 1 base and J lost 11, with 11 bases in between. Germline values: CDR1 DFQATT, CDR2 SNEGSKA (reference sequence). The CDR3 has 11 amino acids. In DNA form, the CDR3 reads TGCAGTGCTAGAGGGAATAGTTACGCTTTCCTT. Protein product: CSARGNSYAFL.

As for this clonotype: One junction end disagrees with the germline gene, perhaps due to a read error. This chain connects TRBV5-1 to TRBJ2-3; 10 bases match TRBD1. Germline CDR1 and CDR2: SGHRS and YFSETQ. The CDR3 sequence is 16 residues long. DNA for the CDR3: TGCACCAGCAGGGTTACCGGGACAGGGGACCTGGATACGCAGTATTTT. It is translated as CTSRVTGTGDLDTQYF. The complete variable domain, with remaining parts taken from reference TRBV5-1 and TRBJ2-3, reads KAGVTQTPRYLIKTRGQQVTLSCSPISGHRSVSWYQQTPGQGLQFLFEYFSETQRNKGNFPGRFSGRQFSNSRSEMNVSTLELGDSALYLCTSRVTGTGDLDTQYFGPGTRLTVL.

This clonotype was observed many times. The chain combines TRBV5-1 with TRBJ2-1, with 7 nucleotides matching TRBD2. The junction had 16 bases not matched to a gene; V was cut back by 9 bases and J by 7 bases. The CDR3 loop spans 15 amino acids. Germline-derived CDR1 and CDR2 are SGHRS and YFSETQ. The CDR3 loop is CATAIELYSGNEQFF. CDR3 in DNA: TGCGCCACCGCAATTGAACTGTATAGCGGGAATGAGCAGTTCTTC.

The sample holds many counts of this clonotype. The CDR3: CATSEKANNQPQHF. The CDR3 DNA reads TGTGCCACCAGTGAGAAGGCTAACAATCAGCCCCAGCATTTT. The chain has TRBV24-1 and TRBJ1-5, with D uncertain. The germline CDR1 and CDR2 sequences are KGHDR and SFDVKD. V lost 4 bases to trimming and J lost 3 bases, with 9 bases between them. This CDR3 spans 14 amino acids.

This clonotype was detected a few times. The chain uses TRBV24-1 and TRBJ1-2; no clear D. The CDR3 has 11 amino acids. Germline CDR1 reads KGHDR; CDR2 reads SFDVKD. V was clipped by 5 bases and J by 2 bases, with 2 bases between them. CDR3 nucleotide sequence: TGTGCCACCAGTGGGAACTATGGCTACACCTTC. This codes for CATSGNYGYTF.

The count of this clonotype is one. The CDR3 is CASSLAGLWTSGGTDTQYF. The DNA for the CDR3 is TGTGCCAGCAGCTTAGCCGGACTTTGGACTAGCGGGGGGACAGATACGCAGTATTTT. The J gene is TRBJ2-3, the V gene TRBV7-9; the match to TRBD2 covers 14 bases. The CDR3 totals 19 residues. Per the germline V gene, CDR1 is SEHNR and CDR2 is FQNEAQ (reference sequence). V trimming: 0 bases; J trimming: 3 bases; junction bases outside the gene matches: 8.

The chain is built from TRBV20-1 and TRBJ2-7; perhaps TRBD2 as D (5 bases). Germline loops: CDR1 DFQATT, CDR2 SNEGSKA (reference sequence). CDR3 length: 13 amino acids. V lost 8 bases and J 2 bases, leaving 16 bases between the germline ends. The CDR3 reads CSQSRTGTYEQYF. The CDR3 DNA reads as TGCAGTCAATCCCGGACTGGAACCTACGAGCAGTACTTC.

This clonotype was detected only a few times. This chain uses TRBV7-9 with TRBJ1-4; D may be TRBD1 (6 bases). The V end was cut by 4 bases, the J end by 6 bases, with 15 bases between. Germline CDR1 and CDR2: SEHNR and FQNEAQ (reference sequence). The CDR3 has 15 residues. This chain's CDR3 is CASSSGPGADEKLFF. For the CDR3, the DNA is TGTGCCAGCAGCTCCGGGCCGGGGGCTGATGAAAAACTGTTTTTT.